The present T cell receptor (beta chain) was sequenced within a study of cytomegalovirus exposure and HLA in healthy donors. PCR was performed using 60 Vbeta and 13 Jbeta primers. TCRdb keeps only in-frame clones here, not all; method: immunoSEQ multiplex PCR. The table records 210,000 or so clones, around 80% of them present only once. The V end lost 3 bases, the J end lost 6 bases, and 20 bases lay between the germline ends. CDR3 length: 16 residues. Germline V lookup: CDR1 SGHTA, CDR2 FQGNSA. Sequencing input: PBMCs. The sequence derives from a boy aged 5-17 years in good health and CMV-seronegative. The J gene is TRBJ2-5, the V gene TRBV7-2, with D maybe TRBD2 (6 bases). The CDR3, as DNA: TGTGCCAGCAGCTTCATTGGGCGGGACCCAGGGAAGACCCAGTACTTC. Translation: CASSFIGRDPGKTQYF.